The rows below give T cell receptor beta chains drawn from one sample of a study of shared clonotypes between healthy human individuals. Sequenced by immunoSEQ multiplex PCR; TCRdb stores in-frame clones only, minus some. Found here are some 1,100,000 clones, approximately 80% of them singletons; the top ten hold about 0.52%. The sample consisted of memory CD4+ T cells from PBMCs. Source of these receptors: a young man in good health. Some clones in this sample may be carry-over from other donors' samples. CDR3s include the opening cysteine and the closing phenylalanine or tryptophan. Each record gives: clone size, V gene, J gene, D gene, CDR3 DNA, CDR3 protein. D genes are given only for firm matches. Rows give clone size only sometimes, using once, few, many, or a class for an expanded clone.

clone size: NA; V gene: TRBV5-6; J gene: TRBJ2-7; D gene: TRBD1; CDR3 DNA: TGTGCCAGCAGCTTGGTCGTGGGACAGGGAACGTTCGAGCAGTACTTC; CDR3 protein: CASSLVVGQGTFEQYF
clone size: NA; V gene: TRBV6-5; J gene: TRBJ1-2; D gene: TRBD1; CDR3 DNA: TGTGCCAGCAAAGTTAACAGGGGGATTGGCTACACCTTC; CDR3 protein: CASKVNRGIGYTF
clone size: NA; V gene: TRBV7-9; J gene: TRBJ1-3; D gene: NA; CDR3 DNA: TGTGCCAGCAGCGAAACTCGGGGCCGCGGCGTGGACACCATATATTTT; CDR3 protein: CASSETRGRGVDTIYF
clone size: NA; V gene: TRBV5-1; J gene: TRBJ2-2; D gene: NA; CDR3 DNA: TGCGCCAGCAGCTTCAAGCACACCTCAGGGTACTCAAGCACCGGGGAGCTGTTTTTT; CDR3 protein: CASSFKHTSGYSSTGELFF
clone size: NA; V gene: TRBV21-1; J gene: TRBJ2-7; D gene: NA; CDR3 DNA: TGTGCCAGCAGCTATCAAGTGAGGGAGACCTACGAGCAGTACTTC; CDR3 protein: CASSYQVRETYEQYF
clone size: NA; V gene: TRBV10-1; J gene: TRBJ2-1; D gene: NA; CDR3 DNA: TGCGCCAGCAGTGCCGCCCGAGGGAATGAGCAGTTCTTC; CDR3 protein: CASSAARGNEQFF
clone size: NA; V gene: TRBV28; J gene: TRBJ2-1; D gene: TRBD1; CDR3 DNA: TGTGCCAGCAGGCGAGGGCCCGCAGGGGGCCTCAATGAGCAGTTCTTC; CDR3 protein: CASRRGPAGGLNEQFF
clone size: NA; V gene: TRBV28; J gene: TRBJ2-7; D gene: NA; CDR3 DNA: TGTGCCAGCAGACAACCTGTGCGGGCCAACTACGAGCAGTACTTC; CDR3 protein: CASRQPVRANYEQYF
clone size: NA; V gene: TRBV11-2; J gene: TRBJ2-4; D gene: TRBD2; CDR3 DNA: TGTGCCAGCAGCCCGGGGACTAGCGGGACAGGCCAGTACTTC; CDR3 protein: CASSPGTSGTGQYF
clone size: NA; V gene: TRBV7-9; J gene: TRBJ1-1; D gene: NA; CDR3 DNA: TGTGCCAGCAGCCCGGCCTGGGGGACTGAAGCTTTCTTT; CDR3 protein: CASSPAWGTEAFF
clone size: few; V gene: TRBV18; J gene: TRBJ1-3; D gene: NA; CDR3 DNA: TGTGCCAGCTCACCATACAGGGAAGAAAACACCATATATTTT; CDR3 protein: CASSPYREENTIYF
clone size: NA; V gene: TRBV5-1; J gene: TRBJ2-7; D gene: NA; CDR3 DNA: TGCGCCAGCAGCATTAATGGCCAGGGGGGGAACTACGAGCAGTACTTC; CDR3 protein: CASSINGQGGNYEQYF
clone size: few; V gene: TRBV7-2; J gene: TRBJ1-2; D gene: NA; CDR3 DNA: TGTGCCAGCAGCCCCGGACAGCGGATGGGCTACACCTTC; CDR3 protein: CASSPGQRMGYTF
clone size: few; V gene: TRBV7-2; J gene: TRBJ1-1; D gene: NA; CDR3 DNA: TGTGCCAGCAGCTTACTAACCTTGAACACTGAAGCTTTCTTT; CDR3 protein: CASSLLTLNTEAFF
clone size: NA; V gene: TRBV27; J gene: TRBJ2-7; D gene: NA; CDR3 DNA: TGTGCCAGCCGACGGGTCGCCGGTTTCTACGAGCAGTACTTC; CDR3 protein: CASRRVAGFYEQYF
clone size: NA; V gene: TRBV14; J gene: TRBJ2-4; D gene: NA; CDR3 DNA: TGTGCCAGCAGCCACTCGGCCAGGGGAAACATTCAGTACTTC; CDR3 protein: CASSHSARGNIQYF
clone size: NA; V gene: TRBV6-5; J gene: TRBJ2-7; D gene: NA; CDR3 DNA: TGTGCCACCCGAGCCGCGACCGTCCACGAGCAGTACTTC; CDR3 protein: CATRAATVHEQYF